The sequence of this T cell receptor (beta chain) was determined in a study of CXCR4 blockade with PD-1 therapy in pancreatic cancer. Points from the study as a whole: Frequent tumor clones were encoded by many distinct rearrangements, suggesting shared antigens. Tumor clonality averaged approximately 0.15 versus 0.048 in healthy blood, not predicting survival. Only TCRbeta chains were sequenced here.

Turning to this clone: Its antigen is not known.

The V and J ends lost 4 bases and 4 bases, in that order; junction bases with no gene match: 8. Germline-derived CDR1 and CDR2 are MDHEN and SYDVKM. CDR3 size: 17 residues. Assay: immunoSEQ multiplex PCR; the TCRdb copy retains only in-frame clones and omits some. The sample lists about 6,000 clones; roughly 36% were seen once. No neoadjuvant therapy was given before resection to the patients supplying these archived tumor blocks. The source is a human donor with pancreatic ductal adenocarcinoma. Source material: tumor tissue. The rearrangement uses TRBV28 and TRBJ2-1; 12 bases are a match to TRBD2. CDR3 protein: CASSSTSSGRGYNEQFF. In DNA form, the CDR3 reads TGTGCCAGCAGTTCTACGTCTAGCGGGAGGGGTTACAATGAGCAGTTCTTC.